A single sample gave rise to the 3 T cell receptor beta chains below, sequenced in a study of PD-1 blockade in classical Hodgkin lymphoma. Specified time point: cycle 4 day 1 (C4D1), after 6 weeks of nivolumab. Every patient relapsed after autologous stem cell transplantation, and brentuximab vedotin exposure varied. Here immunoSEQ multiplex PCR was the method, and the copy in TCRdb shows in-frame clones only, minus some. The table includes tens of thousands of clones, 69% detected once. Sequencing was performed on peripheral blood mononuclear cells (PBMCs), taken before the fourth cycle of nivolumab. The receptors come from a human donor with classical Hodgkin lymphoma.

The chain employs TRBV7-8 and TRBJ2-6; possibly TRBD2 for D (5 bases). Between the trimmed V and J ends, which lost 1 base and 0 bases, there was a span of 13 bases. The germline V gene encodes CDR1 SGHVS and CDR2 FQNEAQ. The length of the CDR3 is 18 residues. The CDR3 is CASSLVRAAYSGANVLTF. The CDR3 coding sequence is TGTGCCAGCAGCTTAGTGAGGGCAGCTTACTCTGGGGCCAACGTCCTGACTTTC.

As regards this clone: Its ends do not fully match the called genes, so a read error is possible. The J gene is TRBJ1-2, the V gene TRBV11-3; 7 nucleotides match TRBD1. From germline, CDR1 is SGHNT and CDR2 YENEEA. The CDR3 loop spans 18 amino acids. This CDR3 reads CASSPGYQARSRQGGLSF. The CDR3 DNA is TGTGCCAGCAGCCCAGGTTATCAAGCCCGCTCCAGACAGGGAGGATTATCCTTC.

This clone was seen many times. The rearrangement uses TRBV5-4 and TRBJ2-1; 7 bases match TRBD2. This CDR3 has 16 amino acids. Germline CDR1 reads SGHNT; CDR2 reads YYREEE (reference sequence). The V and J ends lost 4 bases and 2 bases, in that order; junction bases with no gene match: 9. The chain's CDR3 is CASSLIPSGAYNEQFF. CDR3 bases: TGTGCCAGCAGCCTGATCCCTAGCGGAGCCTACAATGAGCAGTTCTTC.